Listed here are 25 T cell receptor beta chains from one sample, sequenced in a study of regulatory T cells in long-lasting Graves disease. The authors built TCR beta libraries using iRepertoire HTBI primers and Arm-PCR of CDR3 regions. TCRdb reprocessed the multiplex PCR reads with MiXCR, giving one entry per CDR3 protein. The sample contains around 250,000 distinct CDR3 sequences, 20% of which appear only once. Time point specified: newly diagnosed GD, antithyroid drugs for less than 3 months. Generation of the TCR library employed RNA extracted from PBMCs. The material was peripheral blood mononuclear cells (PBMCs), obtained at new diagnosis, from a patient treated with antithyroid drugs. These TCRs come from a female donor with Graves disease.

A note on this clonotype: Just one base apart from a much larger clone, this may be a read error. The gene calls are TRBV11-2 and TRBJ2-3; a weak D match, TRBD2 (6 bases). CDR3 length: 16 amino acids. Germline V gene lookup returns CDR1 SGHAT and CDR2 FQNNGV. CDR3: CASSQGTSGAADMQYF. The CDR3 DNA is TGCGCCAGCAGCCAAGGTACTTCGGGAGCCGCAGATATGCAGTATTTT.

This clonotype was recorded many times. The V and J genes are TRBV7-2 and TRBJ2-7, with D possibly TRBD2 on 6 matching bases. This CDR3 spans 15 amino acids. V lost 1 base and J 4 bases, leaving 14 bases between the germline ends. Germline V gives CDR1 SGHTA, CDR2 FQGNSA. The chain's CDR3 is CASSLDGSGVYEQYF. The DNA of the CDR3 is TGTGCCAGCAGCTTAGATGGTAGCGGAGTTTACGAGCAGTACTTC.

The rearrangement uses TRBV10-3 and TRBJ1-2, with TRBD1 as a possible D gene (5 bases). The CDR3 spans 13 residues. V was cut by 4 bases and J by 3 bases, with 9 bases left in between. Germline loops: CDR1 ENHRY, CDR2 SYGVKD. The CDR3, as DNA: TGTGCCATCAGTGTCCAGGGAGACTATGGCTACACCTTC. Translation gives CAISVQGDYGYTF.

In this sample, this clonotype turned up many times. This chain connects TRBV18 to TRBJ2-5; possible D gene TRBD1, 6 bases. CDR1 and CDR2 (germline): KGHSH, LQKENI. CDR3 length equals 14 residues. V dropped 5 bases and J dropped 1 base, with 11 bases sitting between them. The CDR3 coding sequence is TGTGCCAGCTCAGCCACAGGGAGCCAAGAGACCCAGTACTTC. Amino acid sequence: CASSATGSQETQYF.

A word on this clonotype: A read error may be the cause here, since a much bigger clone is one base away. The V and J genes are TRBV6-1 and TRBJ1-5, with TRBD1 identical over 9 bases. Germline-derived CDR1 and CDR2 are MNHNS and SASEGT. The CDR3 has 14 residues. Here the CDR3 reads CASREGQGYQPQHF. The DNA for the CDR3 is TGTGCCAGCAGAGAAGGACAGGGGTATCAGCCCCAGCATTTT.

This clonotype was observed at least ten times. The J gene is TRBJ2-5, the V gene TRBV2; TRBD1 matches at 7 bases. J gave up 3 bases and V 9 bases, and 16 bases lay outside the gene matches. The germline CDR1 and CDR2 sequences are SNHLY and FYNNEI. CDR3 size: 16 residues. This chain's CDR3 is CASTGQNDWIKETQYF. DNA for the CDR3: TGTGCCAGTACGGGACAGAACGATTGGATTAAAGAGACCCAGTACTTC.

The CDR3 reads CATSREGGAGRSNYGYTF. CDR3 coding DNA: TGTGCCACCAGCAGAGAAGGGGGGGCAGGGAGATCTAACTATGGCTACACCTTC. The V and J genes are TRBV15 and TRBJ1-2; D may be TRBD1 (6 bases). V lost 0 bases and J 0 bases, leaving 17 bases between the germline ends. Germline V gene sequence: CDR1 LNHNV, CDR2 YYDKDF (reference sequence). The CDR3 has 18 residues.

V gene TRBV10-2 combines with J gene TRBJ2-1; D possibly corresponds to TRBD1 (6 bases). V was clipped by 7 bases and J by 4 bases, with 11 bases between them. CDR1 and CDR2 from the germline V gene are WSHSY and SAAADI. CDR3 size: 13 residues. CDR3 protein: CASNRGQYNEQFF. The CDR3 nucleotides are TGCGCCAGCAACCGAGGACAGTACAATGAGCAGTTCTTC.

J is TRBJ2-2 and V is TRBV7-2, with 7 bases lining up with TRBD1. This CDR3 contains 15 residues. Germline CDR1 SGHTA, CDR2 FQGNSA. The ends lost 4 bases at V and 5 bases at J; junction bases unmatched: 7. Written as DNA, the CDR3 is TGTGCCAGCAGCTCCCCGGGACAGCTAACCGGGGAGCTGTTTTTT. Its protein product is CASSSPGQLTGELFF.

This clonotype was seen ten or more times. The chain uses TRBV6-5 and TRBJ2-1; D is uncertain. CDR1 is MNHEY, CDR2 SVGAGI, per germline. V shed 2 bases and J shed 9 bases, with 20 bases lying between them. The CDR3 runs 16 residues. Here the CDR3 DNA reads TGTGCCAGCAGTTACCTCCTAGATCCTTCCGCAAGTGAGCAGTTCTTC. Its protein product is CASSYLLDPSASEQFF.

The chain combines TRBV12-3 or TRBV12-4 with TRBJ1-3; perhaps TRBD1 as D (6 bases). This CDR3 comprises 16 residues. V was pared by 6 bases and J by 4 bases, with 19 bases between. CDR3 in DNA: TGTGCCAGCAGCCGAGGGGGGGCCAGCGGAGGAAACACCATATATTTT. Translated, it gives CASSRGGASGGNTIYF.

The sample holds many counts of this clonotype. CDR3 DNA sequence: TGTGCCAGCAGAAGACAGGGCCACGAGCAGTACTTC. Translated, it gives CASRRQGHEQYF. The chain recombines TRBV2 with TRBJ2-7; TRBD1 aligns across 7 bases. V gave up 6 bases and J gave up 5 bases; unmatched junction bases: 4. The CDR3 sequence is 12 residues long. Germline CDR1 and CDR2: SNHLY and FYNNEI.

There are many counts of this clonotype. The chain uses TRBV11-2 and TRBJ2-5; D unclear. This CDR3 has 15 residues. V was clipped by 4 bases and J by 7 bases, with 19 bases between them. Germline assignment: CDR1 SGHAT and CDR2 FQNNGV. The CDR3 loop reads CASSSVAGSKMTQYF. CDR3 nucleotides: TGTGCCAGCAGCTCGGTGGCAGGTAGTAAAATGACCCAGTACTTC.

This clonotype was detected a few times. It differs at one base from a far larger clone, so likely a read error. V is TRBV6-1 and J is TRBJ2-7; D possibly corresponds to TRBD1 (5 bases). Per the germline V gene, CDR1 is MNHNS and CDR2 is SASEGT. CDR3 size: 12 residues. The V gene lost 6 bases and the J gene lost 5 bases, with 11 bases spanning the gap. The DNA for the CDR3 is TGTGCCAGCAGCCCAGGGCCCCACGAGCAGTACTTC. Translating it yields CASSPGPHEQYF.

Details on this clonotype: A far larger clone is just one base off, so this is likely a read error. This sequence joins TRBV12-3 or TRBV12-4 and TRBJ2-3; weak D call: TRBD1 (6 bases). Trimming removed 5 bases at V and 0 bases at J, with 15 bases between. The CDR3 has 16 amino acids. CDR3 amino acids: CASSGGHAASTDTQYF. The CDR3 DNA is TGTGCCAGCAGTGGGGGACATGCCGCTAGCACAGATACGCAGTATTTT.

The chain links TRBV24-1 to TRBJ2-3, with 7 bases that match TRBD1. With V trimmed by 4 bases and J by 1 base, 4 bases remained unmatched. The CDR3 runs 15 residues. Germline CDR1 is KGHDR and CDR2 is SFDVKD. CDR3 bases: TGTGCCACCAGTGAGTCCGGACAGGGCACAGATACGCAGTATTTT. This codes for CATSESGQGTDTQYF.

On this clonotype: An end of the junction differs from the germline gene, which may be a read error. The rearrangement uses TRBV6-2 or TRBV6-3 and TRBJ2-7, with D possibly TRBD2 on 5 matching bases. This CDR3 contains 13 residues. Germline assignment: CDR1 MNHEY and CDR2 SVGEGT. This CDR3 is CTSSYGVRYEQHF. The CDR3 nucleotides read TGTACCAGCAGTTACGGGGTCCGCTACGAGCAGCACTTC.

This clonotype was picked up many times. Germline and junction disagree at one end, which may indicate a read error. The chain combines TRBV20-1 with TRBJ2-1; 12 bases match TRBD2. CDR1 and CDR2 (germline): DFQATT, SNEGSKA (reference sequence). CDR3 length equals 11 residues. CDR3 DNA sequence: TGCAGTGCAGATGGACTAGCGGGATTTATCTTC. It translates to CSADGLAGFIF.

The gene calls are TRBV3-1 and TRBJ2-2, with TRBD2 identical over 10 bases. The V segment lost 4 bases and the J segment 2 bases; nucleotides outside the gene matches: 1. The CDR3 loop spans 15 amino acids. Germline CDR1 reads LGHDT; CDR2 reads YNNKEL (reference sequence). CDR3 region: CASSPSGGNTGELFF. The CDR3 region has the DNA TGTGCCAGCAGCCCTAGCGGGGGAAACACCGGGGAGCTGTTTTTT.

The genes are TRBV20-1 and TRBJ2-1; a possible D gene is TRBD2 (5 bases). CDR1 is DFQATT and CDR2 is SNEGSKA in the germline V gene (reference sequence). With 4 bases removed from V and 5 bases from J, the gap between germline ends came to 12 bases. This CDR3 has 13 residues. CDR3 coding DNA: TGCAGTGCTACTCCCGGGATCGACAATGAGCAGTTCTTC. Translation gives CSATPGIDNEQFF.

At least ten counts were recorded for this clonotype. This chain joins TRBV2 and TRBJ2-1, with 11 nucleotides matching TRBD2. The CDR3 consists of 14 residues. Germline values: CDR1 SNHLY, CDR2 FYNNEI. V was clipped by 6 bases and J by 6 bases; unmatched bases: 4. DNA for the CDR3: TGTGCCAGCAGATATCTAGCGGGGGGCAATGAGCAGTTCTTC. Protein: CASRYLAGGNEQFF.

This clonotype occurred once. The chain employs TRBV10-3 and TRBJ2-2, with a possible D match to TRBD1 (6 bases). Germline CDR1 ENHRY, CDR2 SYGVKD. V lost 6 bases to trimming and J lost 0 bases, with 14 bases between them. This CDR3 comprises 16 residues. CDR3 nucleotides: TGTGCCATCAGGCCCGGACAGAACGCGAACACCGGGGAGCTGTTTTTT. Translated: CAIRPGQNANTGELFF.

At least ten counts were recorded for this clonotype. This chain links TRBV5-1 with TRBJ1-1; 9 nucleotides agree with TRBD1. The germline CDR1 and CDR2 sequences are SGHRS and YFSETQ. V trimming: 4 bases; J trimming: 2 bases; junction bases outside the gene matches: 9. The CDR3 is 16 residues long. The chain's CDR3 is CASSLTGGPSNTEAFF. CDR3 nucleotides: TGCGCCAGCAGCCTAACAGGGGGCCCGTCAAACACTGAAGCTTTCTTT.

V and J are TRBV2 and TRBJ2-2, with 8 bases lining up with TRBD2. The CDR3 is made up of 17 amino acids. The J segment lost 0 bases and the V segment lost 7 bases, leaving 10 bases of the junction unmatched. The V gene's germline CDR1 is SNHLY and CDR2 FYNNEI. The CDR3 nucleotides are TGTGCCAGCACCCTACCCTCAGCGGGGGCGAACACCGGGGAGCTGTTTTTT. It specifies CASTLPSAGANTGELFF.

A remark on this clonotype: A read error is likely here: a far larger clone is one base away. The chain couples TRBV7-9 to TRBJ2-2; D unresolved. The CDR3 sequence is 14 residues long. Germline assignment: CDR1 SEHNR and CDR2 FQNEAQ (reference sequence). Trimming took off 4 bases at V and 1 base at J, with 7 bases between the two ends. The CDR3 protein is CASSSDGNTGELFF. As DNA, the CDR3 is TGTGCCAGCAGCTCGGACGGGAACACCGGGGAGCTGTTTTTT.